This TCR beta chain was sequenced during a study of early stage breast cancer tumors. Study observations and caveats: Blood repertoires resembled normal breast more than tumor. Compared with adjacent normal breast, tumors showed about 2.5-fold denser, more clonal T cells.

The data were produced by immunoSEQ multiplex PCR, yet TCRdb's version contains in-frame clones alone and is incomplete. The table has 50,000 to 65,000 clones, about 89% seen once. V dropped 8 bases and J dropped 0 bases, with 8 bases sitting between them. This CDR3 has 13 amino acids. Germline CDR1 reads LNHDA; CDR2 reads SQIVND (reference sequence). For this clone: Its antigen is undetermined.

The TCR originated in a person between 65 and 80 years old with breast cancer. Specimen: blood. The V gene is TRBV19, the J gene TRBJ1-3; tentative D call: TRBD1 (5 bases). The CDR3 sequence is CASPGSSGNTIYF. The DNA of the CDR3 is TGTGCCAGTCCAGGGTCCTCTGGAAACACCATATATTTT.